This entry lists 10 T cell receptor beta chains sequenced from one sample in a study of tumor-infiltrating lymphocytes in localized non-small cell lung cancer. The protocol was immunoSEQ multiplex PCR, while the TCRdb copy is restricted to in-frame clones and leaves out a portion. The sample holds some 13,000 clones; about 64% are singletons and the top ten take 9.4%. What was sequenced was uninvolved lung tissue not adjacent to the tumor. The receptors here all came from a human donor with non-small cell lung cancer.

The chain employs TRBV5-8 and TRBJ2-7; TRBD1 matches 9 bases. This CDR3 is built from 13 residues. Germline CDR1 SGHTS, CDR2 YDEGEE. V was clipped by 2 bases and J by 9 bases; unmatched bases: 6. CDR3 in DNA: TGTGCCAGCAGCTTTACAGGGGGCGTCCGGCAGTACGTC. Translated: CASSFTGGVRQYV.

The V and J genes are TRBV27 and TRBJ2-7; a weak D match, TRBD1 (7 bases). The V gene's germline CDR1 is MNHEY and CDR2 SMNVEV (reference sequence). V dropped 2 bases and J dropped 1 base, with 12 bases sitting between them. CDR3 length equals 15 residues. The CDR3 here is CASSLRRDSSYEQYF. CDR3 coding DNA: TGTGCCAGCAGTTTAAGGCGGGACAGTTCCTACGAGCAGTACTTC.

The rearrangement links TRBV6-6 to TRBJ2-1; D is undetermined. Germline CDR1 is MNHNY and CDR2 is SVGAGI (reference sequence). Trimming stripped 0 bases from V and 3 bases from J, with 6 bases between. CDR3 length: 14 residues. The CDR3 DNA reads as TGTGCCAGCAGTTACTCACCGTTCTACAATGAGCAGTTCTTC. The encoded protein is CASSYSPFYNEQFF.

The chain links TRBV29-1 to TRBJ2-1, with TRBD2 as a possible D gene (6 bases). Germline V gives CDR1 SQVTM, CDR2 ANQGSEA. The CDR3 sequence is 16 residues long. V was cut by 0 bases and J by 2 bases, with 14 bases left in between. In nucleotides, the CDR3 is TGCAGCGTTGAAGATGGGGAAGCTAGCGCCTACAATGAGCAGTTCTTC. Translating it yields CSVEDGEASAYNEQFF.

The chain combines TRBV11-2 with TRBJ2-5; perhaps TRBD2 as D (5 bases). Trimming pared 1 base from V and 9 bases from J, leaving 15 bases between. Germline V CDR1 and CDR2: SGHAT, FQNNGV. There are 14 residues in the CDR3. For the CDR3, the DNA is TGTGCCAGCAGCTTAGTAGGTCTAGCAGCCTCCCAGTACTTC. This codes for CASSLVGLAASQYF.

The rearrangement links TRBV6-6 to TRBJ1-1, with D perhaps TRBD1 (6 bases). This CDR3 is 13 amino acids long. The germline gives CDR1 MNHNY, CDR2 SVGAGI (reference sequence). V was cut by 11 bases and J by 0 bases, with 13 bases left in between. CDR3 loop: CAGTGLMNTEAFF. CDR3 in DNA: TGTGCCGGAACAGGGCTCATGAACACTGAAGCTTTCTTT.

This clone is categorized as medium-sized. The V gene is TRBV19, the J gene TRBJ2-7; tentative D call: TRBD2 (6 bases). CDR3 length: 16 amino acids. CDR1 is LNHDA, CDR2 SQIVND, per germline (reference sequence). The V gene lost 9 bases and the J gene lost 1 base, with 22 bases spanning the gap. The CDR3: CARGNCGTTWSYEQYF. In DNA, the CDR3 is TGTGCCAGGGGGAATTGCGGGACGACGTGGTCCTACGAGCAGTACTTC.

This clone was seen a few times. The V call is TRBV5-4, the J call TRBJ2-7; D assignment may be TRBD1 or TRBD2 (5 bases each). The CDR3 is 13 amino acids. With 0 bases removed from V and 5 bases from J, the gap between germline ends came to 9 bases. Germline V CDR1 and CDR2: SGHNT, YYREEE (reference sequence). This CDR3 reads CASSLALGDEQYV. DNA of the CDR3: TGTGCCAGCAGCTTGGCCTTGGGGGACGAGCAGTACGTC.

The gene calls are TRBV5-6 and TRBJ1-6, with 12 bases fitting TRBD1. This CDR3 has 15 amino acids. With 2 bases clipped from V and 10 bases from J, the junction kept 4 bases outside the gene matches. CDR1 is SGHDT and CDR2 is YYEEEE in the germline V gene. CDR3 region: CASSFGTGGGSPLHF. The CDR3 DNA reads as TGTGCCAGCAGCTTTGGGACAGGGGGCGGGTCACCCCTCCACTTT. Together with reference TRBV5-6 and TRBJ1-6, the CDR3 gives the full variable domain: DAGVTQSPTHLIKTRGQQVTLRCSPKSGHDTVSWYQQALGQGPQFIFQYYEEEERQRGNFPDRFSGHQFPNYSSELNVNALLLGDSALYLCASSFGTGGGSPLHFGNGTRLTVT.

This clone was picked up a small number of times. This sequence joins TRBV2 and TRBJ2-1, with 9 bases that match TRBD1. CDR1 and CDR2 (germline): SNHLY, FYNNEI. With V trimmed by 6 bases and J by 9 bases, 12 bases remained unmatched. The CDR3 sequence is 15 residues long. CDR3 nucleotides: TGTGCCAGCAGGACCGGGACAGGGTGGGTCTTTGAGCAGTTCTTC. It codes for CASRTGTGWVFEQFF.